Shown below are 13 T cell receptor beta chains from a single sample sequenced in a study of blood T cell repertoires in COVID-19. Libraries were prepared by immunoSEQ multiplex PCR; TCRdb keeps only in-frame clonotypes and omits some of them. The sample has 300,000 to 400,000 clones, over 80% seen once. The sequenced sample consisted of peripheral blood. The source is a woman in her 50s with COVID-19, enrolled during active disease.

The J gene is TRBJ1-1, the V gene TRBV24-1; D is unclear. This CDR3 is built from 13 residues. CDR1 KGHDR and CDR2 SFDVKD come from the germline V gene. Trimming cost V 0 bases and J 5 bases, with 6 bases left between them. CDR3 region: CATSDLPGTEAFF. The CDR3 nucleotides read TGTGCCACCAGTGATTTGCCGGGGACTGAAGCTTTCTTT.

The genes are TRBV5-1 and TRBJ2-5; unclear D gene. The CDR3 totals 13 residues. The germline V gene encodes CDR1 SGHRS and CDR2 YFSETQ. Trimming shortened V by 0 bases and J by 14 bases, and 17 bases separated the two germline ends. The CDR3 here is CASSLAATTIPYF. The CDR3 DNA is TGCGCCAGCAGCTTGGCAGCAACTACAATTCCCTACTTC.

This clone was recorded once. The chain uses TRBV30 and TRBJ1-5; TRBD1 aligns across 7 bases. Germline-derived CDR1 and CDR2 are GTSNPN and SVGIG (reference sequence). This CDR3 contains 15 residues. Trimming removed 3 bases from V and 4 bases from J; junction bases left unmatched: 9. The CDR3 DNA is TGTGCCTGGAGCACAGGGGCTGGCGGTAATCAGCCCCAGCATTTT. Translated: CAWSTGAGGNQPQHF. The complete variable domain, with remaining parts taken from reference TRBV30 and TRBJ1-5, reads SQTIHQWPATLVQPVGSPLSLECTVEGTSNPNLYWYRQAAGRGLQLLFYSVGIGQISSEVPQNLSASRPQDRQFILSSKKLLLSDSGFYLCAWSTGAGGNQPQHFGDGTRLSIL.

This rearrangement joins TRBV27 to TRBJ1-1, with 9 bases lining up with TRBD1. This CDR3 spans 14 amino acids. Trimming cost V 9 bases and J 5 bases; bases outside gene matches: 10. Germline V gives CDR1 MNHEY, CDR2 SMNVEV (reference sequence). The CDR3 protein is CASTGGELWTEAFF. CDR3 bases: TGTGCCAGTACAGGGGGCGAGTTATGGACTGAAGCTTTCTTT.

The chain carries TRBV2 and TRBJ2-7; weak D call: TRBD1 (5 bases). Germline values: CDR1 SNHLY, CDR2 FYNNEI. The CDR3 contains 13 residues. V gave up 7 bases and J gave up 6 bases, with 16 bases separating them. CDR3 in amino acids: CASNTIQGGEQYF. The DNA of the CDR3 is TGTGCCAGCAACACTATCCAGGGCGGCGAGCAGTACTTC.

The chain recombines TRBV29-1 with TRBJ2-1, with D possibly TRBD2 on 5 matching bases. V was clipped by 6 bases and J by 0 bases, with 9 bases between them. This CDR3 has 13 amino acids. Germline V gene data show CDR1 as SQVTM and CDR2 as ANQGSEA. Here the CDR3 DNA reads TGCAGCGTCCTTAGCGACTCCTACAATGAGCAGTTCTTC. Its protein product is CSVLSDSYNEQFF.

The V and J genes are TRBV27 and TRBJ1-5; D might be TRBD1 (6 bases). Germline V gene data show CDR1 as MNHEY and CDR2 as SMNVEV (reference sequence). CDR3 length: 14 amino acids. V was cut by 6 bases and J by 3 bases, with 12 bases left in between. Here the CDR3 reads CASRKTGTNQPQHF. CDR3 bases: TGTGCCAGCAGAAAAACAGGGACCAATCAGCCCCAGCATTTT.

CDR3 sequence (DNA): TGTGCCTGGAGTGTTGGGACAGGGAGCTTTCAGCCCCAGCATTTT. This sequence encodes CAWSVGTGSFQPQHF. The J gene is TRBJ1-5, the V gene TRBV30, with TRBD1 identical over 9 bases. CDR1 is GTSNPN and CDR2 is SVGIG in the germline V gene (reference sequence). The CDR3 has 15 amino acids. J gave up 6 bases and V 0 bases, and 6 bases lay outside the gene matches.

The chain employs TRBV19 and TRBJ1-1, with D perhaps TRBD1 (6 bases). CDR1 and CDR2 from the germline V gene are LNHDA and SQIVND (reference sequence). There are 14 residues in the CDR3. The V end lost 9 bases, the J end lost 5 bases, and 19 bases lay between the germline ends. The CDR3 is CARAGDPNETEAFF. CDR3 DNA: TGTGCCAGGGCAGGGGACCCGAATGAGACTGAAGCTTTCTTT. Combining the CDR3 with reference TRBV19 and TRBJ1-1 gives the whole variable domain DGGITQSPKYLFRKEGQNVTLSCEQNLNHDAMYWYRQDPGQGLRLIYYSQIVNDFQKGDIAEGYSVSREKKESFPLTVTSAQKNPTAFYLCARAGDPNETEAFFGQGTRLTVV.

The chain recombines TRBV18 with TRBJ2-5; a possible D gene is TRBD1 (5 bases). CDR1 is KGHSH, CDR2 LQKENI, per germline. This CDR3 is built from 15 residues. V shed 3 bases and J shed 5 bases, with 16 bases lying between them. CDR3 DNA: TGTGCCAGCTCACCGGCTCAGGGAAATACGGAGACCCAGTACTTC. This gives the protein CASSPAQGNTETQYF.

In this sample, this clone turned up a few times. The chain couples TRBV3-1 (or the pseudogene TRBV3-2) to TRBJ2-2; D may be TRBD2 (6 bases). CDR3 length: 15 residues. V was cut by 4 bases and J by 4 bases, with 13 bases left in between. CDR1 LGHDT and CDR2 YNNKEL come from the germline V gene (reference sequence). CDR3 amino acids: CASSRGGPSTGELFF. The CDR3 DNA is TGTGCCAGCAGCCGAGGAGGGCCTAGCACCGGGGAGCTGTTTTTT.

The genes are TRBV5-4 and TRBJ2-5, with D tentatively TRBD2 (7 bases). V was clipped by 2 bases and J by 6 bases, with 17 bases between them. The CDR3 spans 15 residues. In germline, CDR1 is SGHNT, CDR2 YYREEE (reference sequence). Here the CDR3 DNA reads TGTGCCAGCAGCTTCGACGGGGGGCGGACAAAGACCCAGTACTTC. Protein: CASSFDGGRTKTQYF.

This clone was recorded once. V and J are TRBV20-1 and TRBJ2-1; 12 bases line up with TRBD2. The CDR3 sequence is 15 residues long. Germline V gene sequence: CDR1 DFQATT, CDR2 SNEGSKA (reference sequence). Unmatched junction bases numbered 8, after V lost 3 bases and J lost 8 bases. CDR3 sequence: CSASPPTSGRYEQFF. The DNA for the CDR3 is TGCAGTGCTAGTCCCCCGACTAGCGGGAGATATGAGCAGTTCTTC.